This T cell receptor (beta chain) was sequenced for a study of beta chain features in type 1 diabetes. Across the whole study: Sorted cells from all samples, numbering over 85,000,000, were examined. Study observations and caveats: Any HLA type influence on TCRB rearrangement was left unresolved here. More deletions and fewer insertions at VDJ junctions were found in patients with type 1 diabetes. Shortening of TCRB CDR3s, moderate but significant, appeared in all four CD4+ subsets of Type 1 diabetes patients.

Sequenced material consisted of expressed TCRB transcripts (all of the isolated RNA was reverse transcribed). Sequenced by immunoSEQ multiplex PCR; TCRdb stores in-frame clones only, minus some. The sample comprises 400,000 or so clones, 9.6% of which are singletons, and 0.45% to 0.65% rests with the top ten. This clone was recorded a few times. Its antigen is unknown. Researchers reported sorting CD4+ naive, central memory, regulatory and stem cell-like memory cells via CD45RO/CCR7/CD25/CD127/CD95/CD27. Sample: central memory CD4+ T cells from blood. The sequence derives from a man aged 25-40 years with type 1 diabetes.

CDR3 coding DNA: TGCGCCAGCAGTGAGTCGATCGGACAGGGGTTGGGCACGCAGTATTTT. Translation: CASSESIGQGLGTQYF. J is TRBJ2-3 and V is TRBV10-1; 9 positions agree with TRBD1. Germline assignment: CDR1 WNHNN and CDR2 SYGVQD (reference sequence). CDR3 size: 16 residues. J was trimmed by 9 bases and V by 0 bases; bases with no gene match: 10.